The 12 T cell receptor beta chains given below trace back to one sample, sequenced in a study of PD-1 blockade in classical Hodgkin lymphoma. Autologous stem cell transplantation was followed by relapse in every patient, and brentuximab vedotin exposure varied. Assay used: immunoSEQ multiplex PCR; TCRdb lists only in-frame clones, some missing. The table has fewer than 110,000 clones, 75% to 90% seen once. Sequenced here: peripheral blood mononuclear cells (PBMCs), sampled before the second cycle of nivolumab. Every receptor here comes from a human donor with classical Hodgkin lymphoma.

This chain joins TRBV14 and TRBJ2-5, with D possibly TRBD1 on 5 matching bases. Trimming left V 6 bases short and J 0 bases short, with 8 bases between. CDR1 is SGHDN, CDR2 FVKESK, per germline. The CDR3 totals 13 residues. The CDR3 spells CASSRQNQETQYF. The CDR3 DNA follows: TGTGCCAGCAGTAGACAGAACCAAGAGACCCAGTACTTC.

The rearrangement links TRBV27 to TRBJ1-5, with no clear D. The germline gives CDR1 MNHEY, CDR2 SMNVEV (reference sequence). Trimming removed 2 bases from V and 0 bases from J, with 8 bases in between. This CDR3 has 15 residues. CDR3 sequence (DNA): TGTGCCAGCAGTTTACAATACTCTAGCAATCAGCCCCAGCATTTT. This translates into CASSLQYSSNQPQHF.

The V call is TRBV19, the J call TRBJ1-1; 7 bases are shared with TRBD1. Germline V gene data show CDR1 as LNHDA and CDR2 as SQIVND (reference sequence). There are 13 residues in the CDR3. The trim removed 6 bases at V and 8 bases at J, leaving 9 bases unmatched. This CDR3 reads CASRPLDREEAFF. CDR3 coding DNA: TGTGCCAGTAGGCCTCTCGACAGGGAGGAAGCTTTCTTT.

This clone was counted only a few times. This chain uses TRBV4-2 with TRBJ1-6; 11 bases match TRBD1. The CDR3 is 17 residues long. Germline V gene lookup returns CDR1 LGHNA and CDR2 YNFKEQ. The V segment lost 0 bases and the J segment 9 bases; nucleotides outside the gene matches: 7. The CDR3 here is CASSQDWGGQGASPLHF. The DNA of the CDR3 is TGTGCCAGCAGCCAAGATTGGGGTGGACAGGGGGCTTCACCCCTCCACTTT.

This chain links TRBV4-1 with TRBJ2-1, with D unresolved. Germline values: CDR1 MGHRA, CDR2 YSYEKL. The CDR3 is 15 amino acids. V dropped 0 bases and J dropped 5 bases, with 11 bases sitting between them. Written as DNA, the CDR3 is TGCGCCAGCAGCCAAGATAGATCGAACAACAATGAGCAGTTCTTC. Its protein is CASSQDRSNNNEQFF.

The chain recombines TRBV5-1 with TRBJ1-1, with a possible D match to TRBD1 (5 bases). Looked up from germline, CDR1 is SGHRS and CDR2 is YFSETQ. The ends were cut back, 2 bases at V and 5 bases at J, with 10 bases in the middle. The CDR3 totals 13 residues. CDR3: CASSFWGETEAFF. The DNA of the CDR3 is TGCGCCAGCAGCTTCTGGGGCGAGACTGAAGCTTTCTTT.

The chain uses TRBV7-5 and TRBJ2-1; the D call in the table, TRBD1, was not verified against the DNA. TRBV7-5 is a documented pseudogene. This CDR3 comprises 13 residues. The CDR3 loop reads CARSHHRAPEQFF. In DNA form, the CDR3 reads TGTGCCAGAAGCCACCACAGGGCCCCTGAGCAGTTCTTC.

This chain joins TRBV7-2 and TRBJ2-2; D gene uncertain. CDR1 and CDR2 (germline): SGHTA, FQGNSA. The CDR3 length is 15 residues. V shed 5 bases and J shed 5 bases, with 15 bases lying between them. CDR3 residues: CASSPLAGGTGELFF. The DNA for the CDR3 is TGTGCCAGCAGCCCCCTCGCAGGCGGAACCGGGGAGCTGTTTTTT. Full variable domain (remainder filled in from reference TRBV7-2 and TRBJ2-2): GAGVSQSPSNKVTEKGKDVELRCDPISGHTALYWYRQSLGQGLEFLIYFQGNSAPDKSGLPSDRFSAERTGGSVSTLTIQRTQQEDSAVYLCASSPLAGGTGELFFGEGSRLTVL.

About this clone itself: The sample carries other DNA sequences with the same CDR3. CDR3 sequence: CAWSSLGGGQGDTQYF. As DNA, the CDR3 is TGTGCCTGGAGTTCCCTCGGGGGGGGGCAGGGAGATACGCAGTATTTT. The chain recombines TRBV30 with TRBJ2-3, with 8 bases matching TRBD2. Looked up from germline, CDR1 is GTSNPN and CDR2 is SVGIG (reference sequence). This CDR3 spans 16 amino acids. Unmatched junction bases numbered 12, after V lost 2 bases and J lost 5 bases.

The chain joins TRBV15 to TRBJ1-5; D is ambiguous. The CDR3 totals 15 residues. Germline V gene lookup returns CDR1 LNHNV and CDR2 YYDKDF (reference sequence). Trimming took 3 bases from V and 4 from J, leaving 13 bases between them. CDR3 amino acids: CATSREGPGNQPQHF. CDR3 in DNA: TGTGCCACCAGCAGGGAGGGTCCGGGGAATCAGCCCCAGCATTTT.

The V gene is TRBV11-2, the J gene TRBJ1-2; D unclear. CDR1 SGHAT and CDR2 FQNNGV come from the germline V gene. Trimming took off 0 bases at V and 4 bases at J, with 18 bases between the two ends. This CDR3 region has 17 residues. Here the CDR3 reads CASSLDLPLRRLYGYTF. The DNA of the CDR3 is TGTGCCAGCAGCTTAGACCTACCCCTACGCAGGCTCTATGGCTACACCTTC. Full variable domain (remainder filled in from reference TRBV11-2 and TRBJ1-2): EAGVAQSPRYKIIEKRQSVAFWCNPISGHATLYWYQQILGQGPKLLIQFQNNGVVDDSQLPKDRFSAERLKGVDSTLKIQPAKLEDSAVYLCASSLDLPLRRLYGYTFGSGTRLTVV.

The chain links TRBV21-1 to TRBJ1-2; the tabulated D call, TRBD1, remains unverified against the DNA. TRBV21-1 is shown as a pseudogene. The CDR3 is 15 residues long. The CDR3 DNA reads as TGTGCCAGCAGCAAAAAGGGCAAGGGGGCCTATGGCTACACCTTC. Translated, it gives CASSKKGKGAYGYTF.